The 31 T cell receptor beta chains in this list originate from one sample, sequenced in a study of blood T cell repertoires in COVID-19. Clones were sequenced by immunoSEQ multiplex PCR, and TCRdb holds only the in-frame ones, with some missing. The sample holds about 230,000 clones; more than 75% are singletons and the top ten take around 10%. The sample comprised peripheral blood. All receptors come from a man between 50 and 59 years old with COVID-19, enrolled during active disease.

This clone appeared a few times. The chain recombines TRBV9 with TRBJ2-7, with 7 bases that match TRBD2. Trimming at V came to 0 bases and at J to 4 bases, leaving 7 bases not matched to a gene. CDR3 length: 15 residues. The germline V gene encodes CDR1 SGDLS and CDR2 YYNGEE. In DNA, the CDR3 is TGTGCCAGCAGCGTAGAATCGGCTAGCGGATACGAGCAGTACTTC. Translation gives CASSVESASGYEQYF.

This clone has just one count. J is TRBJ1-1 and V is TRBV7-4, with a possible D match to TRBD1 (5 bases). Germline CDR1 and CDR2: SGHVT and SQSDAQ. V was pared by 0 bases and J by 1 base, with 6 bases between. CDR3 length: 14 residues. The CDR3 DNA reads TGTGCCAGCAGCTTAGCGGACAAGAACACTGAAGCTTTCTTT. It yields the protein CASSLADKNTEAFF. The full variable domain, its missing parts supplied by reference TRBV7-4 and TRBJ1-1, is GAGVSQSPRYKVAKRGRDVALRCDSISGHVTLYWYRQTLGQGSEVLTYSQSDAQRDKSGRPSGRFSAERPERSVSTLKIQRTEQGDSAVYLCASSLADKNTEAFFGQGTRLTVV.

The chain recombines TRBV28 with TRBJ1-1, with D perhaps TRBD1 (6 bases). The length of the CDR3 is 13 residues. Germline V gene lookup returns CDR1 MDHEN and CDR2 SYDVKM. The V end lost 10 bases, the J end lost 2 bases, and 14 bases lay between the germline ends. For the CDR3, the DNA is TGTGCCACCCAAGGGGGGGATAACACTGAAGCTTTCTTT. Translated: CATQGGDNTEAFF.

The rearrangement uses TRBV7-3 and TRBJ2-1, with TRBD1 as a possible D gene (7 bases). The germline V gene has CDR1 SGHTA and CDR2 FQGTGA. Trimming shortened V by 5 bases and J by 3 bases, and 17 bases separated the two germline ends. The CDR3 consists of 16 residues. The CDR3, as DNA: TGTGCCAGCAGCCAGGGGGGTGCGGGACTCTACAATGAGCAGTTCTTC. Protein product: CASSQGGAGLYNEQFF. Filled out from reference TRBV7-3 and TRBJ2-1, the complete variable domain reads GAGVSQTPSNKVTEKGKYVELRCDPISGHTALYWYRQSLGQGPEFLIYFQGTGAADDSGLPNDRFFAVRPEGSVSTLKIQRTERGDSAVYLCASSQGGAGLYNEQFFGPGTRLTVL.

The chain has TRBV27 and TRBJ2-3; D is perhaps TRBD2 (5 bases). Trimming left V 10 bases short and J 4 bases short, with 15 bases between. Germline V gives CDR1 MNHEY, CDR2 SMNVEV (reference sequence). CDR3 length equals 13 residues. The CDR3 region has the DNA TGTGCCACCCTTGGGAGCCGGGCAGATACGCAGTATTTT. Its translation is CATLGSRADTQYF.

The chain has TRBV5-6 and TRBJ2-7; D gene uncertain. The germline gives CDR1 SGHDT, CDR2 YYEEEE. Between the trimmed V and J ends, which lost 0 bases and 3 bases, there was a span of 4 bases. The CDR3 length is 12 residues. CDR3 nucleotide sequence: TGTGCCAGCAGCTTGGCCTTCTACGAGCAGTACTTC. This sequence encodes CASSLAFYEQYF.

The gene calls are TRBV5-6 and TRBJ1-5; possibly TRBD1 for D (6 bases). Germline assignment: CDR1 SGHDT and CDR2 YYEEEE. Trimming pared 2 bases from V and 1 base from J, leaving 16 bases between. There are 17 residues in the CDR3. Here the CDR3 DNA reads TGTGCCAGCAGCTTACGGGCAGGGGTTCGGAGCAATCAGCCCCAGCATTTT. It encodes CASSLRAGVRSNQPQHF.

The genes are TRBV30 and TRBJ2-6, with 10 bases that match TRBD1. CDR1 is GTSNPN, CDR2 SVGIG, per germline (reference sequence). With V trimmed by 3 bases and J by 1 base, 6 bases remained unmatched. CDR3 length: 17 residues. CDR3 protein: CAWSAGTGVSGANVLTF. Written as DNA, the CDR3 is TGTGCCTGGAGCGCCGGGACAGGGGTGTCTGGGGCCAACGTCCTGACTTTC.

This clone was counted only a few times. J is TRBJ2-2 and V is TRBV9; D is possibly TRBD1 (5 bases). V shed 2 bases and J shed 1 base, with 18 bases lying between them. CDR1 SGDLS and CDR2 YYNGEE come from the germline V gene. CDR3 length: 18 amino acids. CDR3 residues: CASSVALGPLLNTGELFF. The CDR3 DNA is TGTGCCAGCAGCGTGGCCTTGGGGCCGCTATTGAACACCGGGGAGCTGTTTTTT.

The chain combines TRBV28 with TRBJ2-5; 10 bases map to TRBD2. With V trimmed by 7 bases and J by 4 bases, 6 bases remained unmatched. In germline, CDR1 is MDHEN, CDR2 SYDVKM. There are 14 residues in the CDR3. The CDR3 DNA is TGTGCCAGCAAAAGCGGGGGGGCGGTAGAGACCCAGTACTTC. This sequence encodes CASKSGGAVETQYF.

This clone appeared a single time. The gene calls are TRBV6-1 and TRBJ1-5, with a tentative D call TRBD1 (5 bases). The CDR3 is made up of 15 amino acids. Trimming took 0 bases from V and 0 from J, leaving 6 bases between them. Per germline, CDR1 MNHNS and CDR2 SASEGT. CDR3 amino acids: CASSEAGASNQPQHF. The CDR3 DNA is TGTGCCAGCAGTGAAGCAGGGGCTAGCAATCAGCCCCAGCATTTT.

V usage is TRBV30 and J usage is TRBJ2-1; 11 positions match TRBD1. The CDR3 is made up of 14 amino acids. V lost 4 bases to trimming and J lost 8 bases; unmatched junction nucleotides: 7. Germline CDR1 reads GTSNPN; CDR2 reads SVGIG (reference sequence). CDR3 in amino acids: CAWIGDRGGYEQFF. The CDR3, as DNA: TGTGCCTGGATTGGGGACAGGGGGGGATATGAGCAGTTCTTC.

V usage is TRBV5-4 and J usage is TRBJ2-1, with 9 bases fitting TRBD1. The length of the CDR3 is 14 residues. V dropped 4 bases and J dropped 7; count of bases not matched to a gene: 6. Per the germline V gene, CDR1 is SGHNT and CDR2 is YYREEE (reference sequence). The CDR3 region is CASSTPGQGNEQFF. CDR3 coding DNA: TGTGCCAGCAGCACCCCGGGACAGGGAAATGAGCAGTTCTTC.

The chain carries TRBV11-1 and TRBJ1-3; the D gene is possibly TRBD1 (5 bases). Per germline, CDR1 SGHAT and CDR2 FQDESV (reference sequence). The germline V and J ends were trimmed by 8 bases and 4 bases, with 15 bases remaining between them. This CDR3 has 14 amino acids. CDR3 amino acids: CASPAGGGGNTIYF. DNA for the CDR3: TGTGCCAGCCCAGCCGGGGGAGGAGGAAACACCATATATTTT.

V gene TRBV7-2 combines with J gene TRBJ1-2, with D possibly being TRBD1 (6 bases). Deletions cut 0 bases from V and 3 bases from J, with 11 bases between. This CDR3 has 15 residues. The germline gives CDR1 SGHTA, CDR2 FQGNSA. Written as DNA, the CDR3 is TGTGCCAGCAGCTTAGCCCCGGGACAACACTATGGCTACACCTTC. This sequence encodes CASSLAPGQHYGYTF. Full variable domain (remainder filled in from reference TRBV7-2 and TRBJ1-2): GAGVSQSPSNKVTEKGKDVELRCDPISGHTALYWYRQSLGQGLEFLIYFQGNSAPDKSGLPSDRFSAERTGGSVSTLTIQRTQQEDSAVYLCASSLAPGQHYGYTFGSGTRLTVV.

V gene TRBV12-3 or TRBV12-4 combines with J gene TRBJ2-1; maybe TRBD1 (5 bases). V was pared by 4 bases and J by 10 bases, with 11 bases between. The CDR3 runs 12 residues. CDR3 in DNA: TGTGCCAGCAGTTATACCAGGGCCGAGCAGTTCTTC. It is translated as CASSYTRAEQFF.

This clone was seen once. The gene calls are TRBV5-4 and TRBJ2-3, with 8 positions matching TRBD1. J was trimmed by 6 bases and V by 3 bases; bases with no gene match: 9. This CDR3 comprises 15 residues. Germline loops: CDR1 SGHNT, CDR2 YYREEE (reference sequence). DNA for the CDR3: TGTGCCAGCAGCTCGTTAACAGGGGGGAAGGATACGCAGTATTTT. As protein: CASSSLTGGKDTQYF. Combining the CDR3 with reference TRBV5-4 and TRBJ2-3 gives the whole variable domain ETGVTQSPTHLIKTRGQQVTLRCSSQSGHNTVSWYQQALGQGPQFIFQYYREEENGRGNFPPRFSGLQFPNYSSELNVNALELDDSALYLCASSSLTGGKDTQYFGPGTRLTVL.

This clone was seen only a few times. The chain recombines TRBV10-3 with TRBJ1-2, with TRBD1 matching 7 bases. With V trimmed by 0 bases and J by 3 bases, 7 bases remained unmatched. Germline CDR1 is ENHRY and CDR2 is SYGVKD. The length of the CDR3 is 16 residues. DNA for the CDR3: TGTGCCATCAGTGAGTCTGGCAGGGGGTATGACTATGGCTACACCTTC. Its translation: CAISESGRGYDYGYTF.

The CDR3 loop reads CASSIDRGAYEQYF. CDR3 in DNA: TGTGCCAGCAGCATAGACAGGGGAGCCTACGAGCAGTACTTC. The chain links TRBV5-5 to TRBJ2-7, with 8 bases identical to TRBD1. Germline CDR1 and CDR2: SGHKS and YYEKEE (reference sequence). The junction had 5 bases not matched to a gene; V was cut back by 4 bases and J by 2 bases. The CDR3 is 14 residues long.

This clone was seen ten or more times. The V and J genes are TRBV7-9 and TRBJ1-5; 12 nucleotides agree with TRBD1. The CDR3 totals 15 residues. CDR1 SEHNR and CDR2 FQNEAQ come from the germline V gene (reference sequence). The ends lost 5 bases at V and 6 bases at J; junction bases unmatched: 5. CDR3 loop: CASSPGTGGFQPQHF. CDR3 sequence (DNA): TGTGCCAGCAGCCCGGGGACAGGGGGCTTTCAGCCCCAGCATTTT.

The V gene is TRBV6-5, the J gene TRBJ2-1; 9 positions match TRBD1. J gave up 5 bases and V 0 bases, and 5 bases lay outside the gene matches. The germline V gene has CDR1 MNHEY and CDR2 SVGAGI. This CDR3 spans 16 amino acids. The CDR3 spells CASSYSTGQGNNEQFF. In DNA, the CDR3 is TGTGCCAGCAGTTACTCGACGGGACAGGGCAACAATGAGCAGTTCTTC.

As DNA, the CDR3 is TGTGCCACCAGCAGAGGCACCCACTCTGAAGCTTTCTTT. Translating gives CATSRGTHSEAFF. V gene TRBV15 combines with J gene TRBJ1-1; D gene ambiguous. Trimming removed 1 base at V and 6 bases at J, with 9 bases between. In germline, CDR1 is LNHNV, CDR2 YYDKDF (reference sequence). The CDR3 runs 13 residues.

The chain combines TRBV28 with TRBJ1-5; no clear D. This CDR3 contains 14 residues. CDR1 and CDR2 from the germline V gene are MDHEN and SYDVKM. V was cut by 6 bases and J by 0 bases, with 9 bases left in between. The chain's CDR3 is CASRRPDSNQPQHF. CDR3 DNA: TGTGCCAGCAGGCGGCCGGATAGCAATCAGCCCCAGCATTTT.

The chain uses TRBV18 and TRBJ1-2, with 8 bases identical to TRBD1. V dropped 4 bases and J dropped 8; count of bases not matched to a gene: 15. CDR3 size: 16 residues. Looked up from germline, CDR1 is KGHSH and CDR2 is LQKENI. The DNA of the CDR3 is TGTGCCAGCTCACGAAAAGGACAGGGAGAAGCTAACGGCTACACCTTC. Translating gives CASSRKGQGEANGYTF. Based on the CDR3 plus reference TRBV18 and TRBJ1-2, the full variable domain is NAGVMQNPRHLVRRRGQEARLRCSPMKGHSHVYWYRQLPEEGLKFMVYLQKENIIDESGMPKERFSAEFPKEGPSILRIQQVVRGDSAAYFCASSRKGQGEANGYTFGSGTRLTVV.

In its sample, this clone was seen once. The chain employs TRBV11-1 and TRBJ2-5; TRBD2 aligns across 11 bases. V lost 1 base, J lost 7 bases, and 8 bases stayed unmatched. This CDR3 has 16 amino acids. Germline CDR1 and CDR2: SGHAT and FQDESV (reference sequence). CDR3 in amino acids: CASSLGELAGVVTQYF. The CDR3 coding sequence is TGTGCCAGCAGCTTAGGTGAACTAGCGGGGGTAGTGACCCAGTACTTC.

In its sample, this clone was seen a few times. The chain joins TRBV19 to TRBJ2-1, with a tentative D call TRBD2 (6 bases). The germline CDR1 and CDR2 sequences are LNHDA and SQIVND (reference sequence). The CDR3 runs 13 residues. V lost 5 bases to trimming and J lost 7 bases, with 12 bases between them. The CDR3 reads CASSPGGVNEQFF. The CDR3 nucleotides are TGTGCCAGTAGTCCCGGGGGAGTGAATGAGCAGTTCTTC.

The CDR3 spells CASSQHARGNQPQHF. The CDR3 region has the DNA TGTGCCAGCAGCCAGCACGCCCGGGGCAATCAGCCCCAGCATTTT. V usage is TRBV4-2 and J usage is TRBJ1-5; D not resolved. This CDR3 comprises 15 residues. Germline CDR1 is LGHNA and CDR2 is YNFKEQ. V gave up 3 bases and J gave up 2 bases, with 11 bases separating them.

The V and J genes are TRBV6-2 or TRBV6-3 and TRBJ1-6, with TRBD1 matching over 9 bases. Germline CDR1 reads MNHEY; CDR2 reads SVGEGT. V shed 6 bases and J 0 bases; nucleotides not matched to a gene: 9. The CDR3 covers 18 residues. CDR3 sequence (DNA): TGTGCCAGCAGCTTTGGGACAGGGCTCGGCTCCTATAATTCACCCCTCCACTTT. It yields the protein CASSFGTGLGSYNSPLHF.

The chain has TRBV7-9 and TRBJ1-2; 8 bases are a match to TRBD1. CDR3 size: 15 residues. Trimming cost V 5 bases and J 0 bases; bases outside gene matches: 5. Germline V gene lookup returns CDR1 SEHNR and CDR2 FQNEAQ (reference sequence). Written as DNA, the CDR3 is TGTGCCAGCAGCAGTACAGGGGGTTCTAACTATGGCTACACCTTC. Its translation: CASSSTGGSNYGYTF.

The V and J genes are TRBV5-1 and TRBJ1-2; D is undetermined. The V and J ends lost 0 bases and 3 bases respectively, with 6 bases between them. This CDR3 region has 13 residues. The germline V gene encodes CDR1 SGHRS and CDR2 YFSETQ. CDR3 sequence (DNA): TGCGCCAGCAGCTTGGAGTCAGACTATGGCTACACCTTC. Translated: CASSLESDYGYTF.

This clone was seen just once. The gene calls are TRBV11-2 and TRBJ1-5, with D unclear. V lost 5 bases, J lost 9 bases, and 17 bases lay in between. This CDR3 contains 14 residues. Germline CDR1 and CDR2: SGHAT and FQNNGV. CDR3 DNA sequence: TGTGCCAGCAGCCGAGGGCCCGAACGTAGGCCCCAGCATTTT. It yields the protein CASSRGPERRPQHF.